These T cell receptor beta chains were read from a single sample in a study of cytomegalovirus exposure and HLA in healthy donors. Profiling relied on immunoSEQ multiplex PCR, and the TCRdb table lists in-frame clones only, not all of them. The sample has tens of thousands of clones; approximately 78% are singletons. The sequencing input was PBMCs. Receptors were obtained from a man aged 40-49 years in good health and CMV-seronegative. Both conserved end residues are part of each CDR3. Each record gives: clone size, CDR3 length, D gene, J gene, V gene, CDR3 protein, CDR3 DNA. D genes are given only for firm matches. Size values are once, few and many counts, or a class for expanded clones, and some rows have none.

>NA|13|NA|TRBJ2-1|TRBV7-2
CASSLARVSEQFF
TGTGCCAGCAGCTTAGCGCGGGTATCTGAGCAGTTCTTC
>NA|12|TRBD1|TRBJ2-3|TRBV4-1
CASSPEDRVLHF
TGCGCCAGCAGCCCGGAGGACAGGGTATTGCATTTT
>NA|14|TRBD1|TRBJ2-2|TRBV5-1
CASARQGNTGELFF
TGCGCCAGCGCCCGACAGGGGAACACCGGGGAGCTGTTTTTT
>few|15|TRBD2|TRBJ2-7|TRBV29-1
CSVRGLAGTYYEQYF
TGCAGCGTTAGGGGACTAGCGGGTACATACTACGAGCAGTACTTC
>few|14|NA|TRBJ1-2|TRBV6-5
CASSYGGQPYGYTF
TGTGCCAGCAGTTACGGTGGACAGCCGTATGGCTACACCTTC
>NA|13|NA|TRBJ1-1|TRBV11-2
CASSLAGNTEAFF
TGTGCCAGCAGCTTAGCAGGGAACACTGAAGCTTTCTTT
>NA|13|TRBD2|TRBJ2-7|TRBV27
CASGLAGAYERYF
TGTGCCAGCGGTCTAGCGGGGGCCTACGAGCGGTACTTC
>NA|18|TRBD2|TRBJ2-2|TRBV19
CASSKRLLAGDLTGELFF
TGTGCCAGTAGTAAGCGGCTTCTAGCGGGAGATCTAACCGGGGAGCTGTTTTTT
>NA|13|NA|TRBJ1-4|TRBV5-1
CASSTDTREKLFF
TGCGCCAGCAGCACTGACACCAGGGAAAAACTGTTTTTT
>NA|13|TRBD1|TRBJ1-2|TRBV6-5
CASRKQGALGYTF
TGTGCCAGCAGAAAACAGGGGGCGCTGGGCTACACCTTC
>NA|14|NA|TRBJ1-1|TRBV15
CATSRDGANTEAFF
TGTGCCACCAGCAGAGATGGGGCGAACACTGAAGCTTTCTTT
>once|15|TRBD2|TRBJ2-5|TRBV9
CASSVASGRAETQYF
TGTGCCAGCAGCGTAGCTAGCGGGAGGGCCGAGACCCAGTACTTC
>NA|16|NA|TRBJ2-1|TRBV29-1
CSVEGGPTTKYNEQFF
TGCAGCGTTGAAGGGGGGCCTACAACAAAGTACAATGAGCAGTTCTTC
>NA|16|NA|TRBJ1-2|TRBV6-6
CASSYSRGLGFYGYTF
TGTGCCAGCAGTTACTCGAGAGGGTTAGGATTCTATGGCTACACCTTC
>NA|15|NA|TRBJ1-2|TRBV15
CATSRPLRAFYGYTF
TGTGCCACCAGCAGACCTCTCAGGGCCTTCTATGGCTACACCTTC
>NA|13|NA|TRBJ1-2|TRBV28
CASRGGGGYGYTF
TGTGCCAGCAGAGGTGGGGGAGGCTATGGCTACACCTTC
>NA|18|NA|TRBJ1-1|TRBV5-5
CASSLVNYSITISTEAFF
TGTGCCAGCAGCTTGGTCAATTATTCCATTACGATCAGCACTGAAGCTTTCTTT